Below are 19 T cell receptor beta chains sequenced from a single sample in a study of blood T cell repertoires in COVID-19. Repertoires were generated with immunoSEQ multiplex PCR, while TCRdb's copy carries only in-frame clones and drops some. This table has about 62,000 clones, roughly nine tenths appearing once. Sequenced material: peripheral blood. These receptors were obtained from a woman aged 60-75 years with COVID-19, enrolled during active disease.

This sequence joins TRBV15 and TRBJ1-1; TRBD1 might be the D (6 bases). Trimming cost V 1 base and J 8 bases, with 17 bases left between them. This CDR3 is built from 15 residues. The germline CDR1 and CDR2 sequences are LNHNV and YYDKDF (reference sequence). Here the CDR3 DNA reads TGTGCCACCAGCAGAGCCTCTACAGGGTATGGCGAAGCTTTCTTT. Translated: CATSRASTGYGEAFF.

This chain's CDR3 is CATSTTGTYNEQFF. CDR3 sequence (DNA): TGTGCCACCAGTACGACGGGAACCTACAATGAGCAGTTCTTC. V gene TRBV24-1 combines with J gene TRBJ2-1; maybe TRBD2 (5 bases). V lost 6 bases, J lost 2 bases, and 10 bases lay in between. Germline CDR1 reads KGHDR; CDR2 reads SFDVKD. This CDR3 spans 14 amino acids.

This sequence joins TRBV28 and TRBJ2-7; 8 bases line up with TRBD2. Germline V gene lookup returns CDR1 MDHEN and CDR2 SYDVKM. The CDR3 runs to 14 residues. Germline trimming cut 2 bases from V and 5 bases from J; bases unmatched to any gene: 5. CDR3: CASSLRGGPHEQYF. CDR3 DNA: TGTGCCAGCAGTTTACGGGGGGGTCCCCACGAGCAGTACTTC.

The V and J genes are TRBV6-2 or TRBV6-3 and TRBJ2-2, with D unresolved. V was shortened by 2 bases and J by 2 bases, with 6 bases between the two germline ends. Per the germline V gene, CDR1 is MNHEY and CDR2 is SVGEGT. This CDR3 spans 14 amino acids. The CDR3, as DNA: TGTGCCAGCAGTTACAACAGTAACACCGGGGAGCTGTTTTTT. It encodes CASSYNSNTGELFF.

This clone was found once. CDR3 protein: CASSPDPGGTEAFF. CDR3 sequence (DNA): TGTGCCAGCAGCCCGGACCCCGGGGGCACTGAAGCTTTCTTT. The V gene is TRBV5-6, the J gene TRBJ1-1, with D perhaps matching TRBD1 (5 bases). Germline V CDR1 and CDR2: SGHDT, YYEEEE. The length of the CDR3 is 14 residues. V was cut by 4 bases and J by 4 bases, with 14 bases left in between.

The chain carries TRBV9 and TRBJ1-6, with D perhaps TRBD1 (5 bases). The length of the CDR3 is 15 residues. The germline V and J ends were trimmed by 0 bases and 10 bases, with 14 bases remaining between them. The germline CDR1 and CDR2 sequences are SGDLS and YYNGEE. The CDR3 DNA reads as TGTGCCAGCAGCGTAGCTGACCAGGGCTGGTCACCCCTCCACTTT. It translates to CASSVADQGWSPLHF. The complete variable domain, with remaining parts taken from reference TRBV9 and TRBJ1-6, reads DSGVTQTPKHLITATGQRVTLRCSPRSGDLSVYWYQQSLDQGLQFLIQYYNGEERAKGNILERFSAQQFPDLHSELNLSSLELGDSALYFCASSVADQGWSPLHFGNGTRLTVT.

This clone was picked up one time. V and J are TRBV5-5 and TRBJ2-7; D not certain. This CDR3 spans 15 amino acids. The germline V gene encodes CDR1 SGHKS and CDR2 YYEKEE (reference sequence). Trimming took off 0 bases at V and 1 base at J, with 11 bases between the two ends. DNA for the CDR3: TGTGCCAGCAGCTTGGGAGAGCCGTATTCCTACGAGCAGTACTTC. Translating gives CASSLGEPYSYEQYF.

This chain connects TRBV5-4 to TRBJ1-2; 11 bases agree with TRBD1. Germline CDR1 SGHNT, CDR2 YYREEE (reference sequence). The V and J ends lost 2 bases and 7 bases, in that order; junction bases with no gene match: 7. The CDR3 is 15 residues long. DNA for the CDR3: TGTGCCAGCAGCTTACGGACAGGGGGCCATTTTGGCTACACCTTC. Protein product: CASSLRTGGHFGYTF.

The chain has TRBV7-2 and TRBJ1-1, with D possibly being TRBD1 (6 bases). The CDR3 has 17 amino acids. Germline V gene sequence: CDR1 SGHTA, CDR2 FQGNSA. Trimming removed 2 bases at V and 0 bases at J, with 16 bases between. The CDR3 DNA reads TGTGCCAGCAGCTTACCAGGGGACGGTCTCATGAACACTGAAGCTTTCTTT. The encoded protein is CASSLPGDGLMNTEAFF.

The genes are TRBV2 and TRBJ2-1, with D possibly being TRBD1 (5 bases). Germline V gene lookup returns CDR1 SNHLY and CDR2 FYNNEI. Trimming cost V 6 bases and J 0 bases, with 12 bases left between them. CDR3 length: 15 residues. The CDR3 region is CASSRTFNSYNEQFF. The CDR3, as DNA: TGTGCCAGCAGCCGGACATTCAACTCCTACAATGAGCAGTTCTTC.

The chain employs TRBV11-2 and TRBJ2-5; the D gene is possibly TRBD1 (6 bases). The germline gives CDR1 SGHAT, CDR2 FQNNGV. Trimming stripped 2 bases from V and 1 base from J, with 11 bases between. There are 15 residues in the CDR3. The CDR3 spells CASSLIGQFQETQYF. The DNA for the CDR3 is TGTGCCAGCAGCTTAATCGGACAGTTCCAAGAGACCCAGTACTTC.

The chain joins TRBV19 to TRBJ2-3; 7 nucleotides align to TRBD2. Trimming removed 1 base from V and 0 bases from J; junction bases left unmatched: 1. This CDR3 has 15 residues. CDR1 LNHDA and CDR2 SQIVND come from the germline V gene (reference sequence). The CDR3 DNA follows: TGTGCCAGTAGTATAGCGCGGGGGAGCACAGATACGCAGTATTTT. Protein sequence: CASSIARGSTDTQYF.

V usage is TRBV21-1 and J usage is TRBJ1-1. TRBV21-1 is a recognized pseudogene. The CDR3 is made up of 15 amino acids. The CDR3 reads CASSRRVGEDTEAFF. Written as DNA, the CDR3 is TGTGCCAGCTCCCGCCGTGTGGGGGAGGACACTGAAGCTTTCTTT.

This clone was counted only a few times. The chain carries TRBV3-1 (or the pseudogene TRBV3-2) and TRBJ2-2, with 7 bases fitting TRBD2. J gave up 2 bases and V 4 bases, and 4 bases lay outside the gene matches. This CDR3 comprises 15 residues. CDR1 is LGHDT and CDR2 is YNNKEL in the germline V gene (reference sequence). DNA for the CDR3: TGTGCCAGCAGCCTCGAGCGGGACAACACCGGGGAGCTGTTTTTT. It translates to CASSLERDNTGELFF.

J is TRBJ2-5 and V is TRBV7-2, with D possibly being TRBD1 (5 bases). The CDR3 consists of 14 residues. Looked up from germline, CDR1 is SGHTA and CDR2 is FQGNSA. Trimming took 1 base from V and 5 from J, leaving 11 bases between them. CDR3 sequence reads: CASSLGAGPETQYF. DNA of the CDR3: TGTGCCAGCAGCTTAGGGGCAGGGCCGGAGACCCAGTACTTC.

The chain recombines TRBV6-2 or TRBV6-3 with TRBJ1-2; TRBD1 matches at 7 bases. Germline V gene data show CDR1 as MNHEY and CDR2 as SVGEGT. J was trimmed by 6 bases and V by 4 bases; bases with no gene match: 5. The CDR3 has 13 amino acids. Written as DNA, the CDR3 is TGTGCCAGCAGTTCCGACAGGGTGGATGGCTACACCTTC. It specifies CASSSDRVDGYTF.

V and J are TRBV5-1 and TRBJ2-6; D gene ambiguous. Germline V gives CDR1 SGHRS, CDR2 YFSETQ. Trimming shortened V by 0 bases and J by 1 base, and 5 bases separated the two germline ends. CDR3 length: 15 amino acids. The CDR3 sequence is CASSLAESGANVLTF. For the CDR3, the DNA is TGCGCCAGCAGCTTGGCCGAGTCTGGGGCCAACGTCCTGACTTTC.

The CDR3 protein is CASSSQGETEAFF. The CDR3, as DNA: TGTGCCAGCTCCTCGCAGGGGGAAACTGAAGCTTTCTTT. The chain recombines TRBV18 with TRBJ1-1; 7 bases fit TRBD1. CDR3 length: 13 amino acids. V shed 6 bases and J 5 bases; nucleotides not matched to a gene: 6. Looked up from germline, CDR1 is KGHSH and CDR2 is LQKENI.

This sequence joins TRBV3-1 (or the pseudogene TRBV3-2) and TRBJ2-5; TRBD1 aligns across 7 bases. There are 13 residues in the CDR3. Trimming cost V 3 bases and J 6 bases; bases outside gene matches: 4. Germline V gene sequence: CDR1 LGHDT, CDR2 YNNKEL (reference sequence). CDR3: CASSHRQGQTQYF. In nucleotides, the CDR3 is TGTGCCAGCAGCCACCGACAGGGACAGACCCAGTACTTC.